This entry features one T cell receptor beta chain sequence. The data stem from a study of blood T cell repertoires in COVID-19. The wider study: Acute and convalescent COVID-19 specimens originated in the United States, Italy and Spain.

The CDR3 is made up of 14 amino acids. The germline gives CDR1 KGHSH, CDR2 LQKENI. Deletions cut 3 bases from V and 3 bases from J, with 9 bases between. This table comes from immunoSEQ multiplex PCR, and its TCRdb copy is limited to in-frame clones, with some not included. The sample has 110,000 or so clones; less than 85% are singletons. Material: peripheral blood. The chain is built from TRBV18 and TRBJ1-5, with D perhaps matching TRBD1 (6 bases). The receptor comes from a human donor in a cohort sampled during active COVID-19. The CDR3 loop reads CASSPGADNQPQHF. The CDR3 DNA reads TGTGCCAGCTCACCGGGGGCGGACAATCAGCCCCAGCATTTT.